The 19 T cell receptor beta chains given below trace back to one sample, sequenced in a study of sequential checkpoint blockade in melanoma. Assay used: immunoSEQ multiplex PCR; TCRdb lists only in-frame clones, some missing. The sample lists more than 10,000 clones, about 61% occurring once. The sample's treatment: randomized to nivolumab then ipilimumab (arm A) or the reverse (arm B). This material consisted of CD8+ T cells sorted from blood (inferred from file names), taken from a patient given nivolumab and ipilimumab in sequence. These receptors all stem from a human donor with melanoma.

This chain joins TRBV27 and TRBJ2-2, with TRBD1 matching 8 bases. Trimming removed 7 bases from V and 6 bases from J; junction bases left unmatched: 1. Germline CDR1 and CDR2: MNHEY and SMNVEV (reference sequence). This CDR3 spans 12 amino acids. The CDR3 bases are TGTGCCAGCAAACAGGGGGCCGGGGAGCTGTTTTTT. Protein sequence: CASKQGAGELFF.

This chain connects TRBV7-9 to TRBJ1-1; D is possibly TRBD1 (6 bases). This CDR3 contains 12 residues. Trimming pared 7 bases from V and 1 base from J, leaving 7 bases between. CDR1 and CDR2 from the germline V gene are SEHNR and FQNEAQ (reference sequence). CDR3 region: CASIQGNTEAFF. CDR3 DNA: TGTGCCAGCATACAGGGGAACACTGAAGCTTTCTTT.

The chain recombines TRBV5-1 with TRBJ2-3; 11 bases fit TRBD1. There are 16 residues in the CDR3. J gave up 0 bases and V 2 bases, and 2 bases lay outside the gene matches. The V gene's germline CDR1 is SGHRS and CDR2 YFSETQ. The chain's CDR3 is CASSFRDRGSTDTQYF. For the CDR3, the DNA is TGCGCCAGCAGCTTCCGGGACAGGGGGAGCACAGATACGCAGTATTTT.

A few counts support this clone. The genes are TRBV25-1 and TRBJ2-7; possibly TRBD1 for D (6 bases). V lost 3 bases and J 5 bases, leaving 17 bases between the germline ends. This CDR3 has 15 amino acids. CDR1 is MGHDK, CDR2 SYGVNS, per germline. The CDR3 spells CASSDPTGKEDEQYF. The CDR3 region has the DNA TGTGCCAGCAGTGACCCCACAGGGAAAGAAGACGAGCAGTACTTC.

J is TRBJ2-7 and V is TRBV7-7; 7 nucleotides line up with TRBD1. Germline V lookup: CDR1 SSHAT, CDR2 FNYEAQ (reference sequence). This CDR3 is built from 15 residues. Trimming at V came to 1 base and at J to 3 bases, leaving 6 bases not matched to a gene. DNA of the CDR3: TGTGCCAGCAGCTTAGGGGCAGGGGGACACTACGAGCAGTACTTC. Its translation: CASSLGAGGHYEQYF.

This clone occurred a few times. The V gene is TRBV5-6, the J gene TRBJ2-1; 7 bases are shared with TRBD1. The CDR3 is 13 amino acids. Unmatched junction bases numbered 5, after V lost 9 bases and J lost 2 bases. Germline V lookup: CDR1 SGHDT, CDR2 YYEEEE. The CDR3 DNA sequence: TGTGCCACTTACAGGGGACCCTACAATGAGCAGTTCTTC. Protein sequence: CATYRGPYNEQFF.

The chain is built from TRBV2 and TRBJ2-5; D might be TRBD2 (6 bases). Near its end, the DNA agrees better with TRBJ2-7, so the J call may be wrong. The CDR3 is 15 amino acids. Looked up from germline, CDR1 is SNHLY and CDR2 is FYNNEI. The CDR3 DNA reads TGTGCCAGCAGTGAATTGCGGGGAATTAGCCACGAGCAGTACTTC. Amino acids: CASSELRGISHEQYF.

The chain carries TRBV4-1 and TRBJ2-1, with 7 positions matching TRBD1. J gave up 4 bases and V 3 bases, and 6 bases lay outside the gene matches. The CDR3 has 15 residues. Looked up from germline, CDR1 is MGHRA and CDR2 is YSYEKL. The CDR3 loop reads CASSQGDREYNEQFF. The CDR3 DNA reads as TGCGCCAGCAGCCAGGGAGACAGGGAATACAATGAGCAGTTCTTC.

The chain links TRBV10-2 to TRBJ1-1; maybe TRBD1 (6 bases). This CDR3 region has 13 residues. The ends were cut back, 1 base at V and 7 bases at J, with 10 bases in the middle. CDR1 WSHSY and CDR2 SAAADI come from the germline V gene. The CDR3 coding sequence is TGCGCCAGCAGTGAGTGGCAGGGGATTGAAGCTTTCTTT. Encoded protein: CASSEWQGIEAFF.

The chain is built from TRBV6-4 and TRBJ2-2, with a weak D call TRBD1 (5 bases). From germline, CDR1 is MRHNA and CDR2 SNTAGT. The CDR3 is made up of 13 amino acids. The V end lost 3 bases, the J end lost 5 bases, and 7 bases lay between the germline ends. This chain's CDR3 is CASSEGDTGELFF. CDR3 nucleotide sequence: TGTGCCAGCAGTGAAGGGGATACCGGGGAGCTGTTTTTT.

The chain carries TRBV27 and TRBJ2-7, with D perhaps TRBD2 (6 bases). Per germline, CDR1 MNHEY and CDR2 SMNVEV (reference sequence). With 4 bases removed from V and 6 bases from J, the gap between germline ends came to 16 bases. The CDR3 length is 14 residues. CDR3 residues: CASSSRPLGGEQYF. In DNA, the CDR3 is TGTGCCAGCAGTTCCAGGCCCTTGGGGGGCGAGCAGTACTTC.

This chain joins TRBV4-1 and TRBJ1-5; the match to TRBD1 covers 10 bases. The germline V gene encodes CDR1 MGHRA and CDR2 YSYEKL. J gave up 2 bases and V 3 bases, and 7 bases lay outside the gene matches. CDR3 length: 17 amino acids. DNA for the CDR3: TGCGCCAGCAGCCAGCGACAGGGGGCCGGTGGCAATCAGCCCCAGCATTTT. This translates into CASSQRQGAGGNQPQHF.

The CDR3 nucleotides are TGTGCCAGCAGCTTGGGGACAGGGCCCTACAATGAGCAGTTCTTC. Amino acids: CASSLGTGPYNEQFF. The chain combines TRBV7-6 with TRBJ2-1; 9 bases map to TRBD1. This CDR3 has 15 residues. The trim removed 3 bases at V and 2 bases at J, leaving 2 bases unmatched. Germline V CDR1 and CDR2: SGHVS, FNYEAQ.

This chain uses TRBV7-3 with TRBJ2-1, with D possibly TRBD1 on 5 matching bases. The CDR3 totals 15 residues. CDR1 SGHTA and CDR2 FQGTGA come from the germline V gene. V shed 5 bases and J shed 5 bases, with 16 bases lying between them. The CDR3 DNA sequence: TGTGCCAGCAGCCACAGGCCAACAGGAGACAATGAGCAGTTCTTC. It codes for CASSHRPTGDNEQFF.

The gene calls are TRBV2 and TRBJ1-5; tentatively, D is TRBD1 (5 bases). V was shortened by 3 bases and J by 7 bases, with 16 bases between the two germline ends. Germline CDR1 is SNHLY and CDR2 is FYNNEI. This CDR3 has 15 residues. This CDR3 reads CASSEGGTNPQPQHF. DNA for the CDR3: TGTGCCAGCAGTGAGGGGGGAACTAACCCCCAGCCCCAGCATTTT.

The chain links TRBV9 to TRBJ2-1, with TRBD1 matching over 8 bases. V shed 4 bases, J shed 3 bases, and the junction held 6 bases outside the gene matches. This CDR3 is 15 amino acids long. Germline assignment: CDR1 SGDLS and CDR2 YYNGEE. The CDR3 nucleotides are TGTGCCAGCAGCCCGGGGACAGGAGACTACAATGAGCAGTTCTTC. Translated, it gives CASSPGTGDYNEQFF.

V and J are TRBV27 and TRBJ2-2, with a tentative D call TRBD2 (6 bases). CDR1 and CDR2 from the germline V gene are MNHEY and SMNVEV (reference sequence). This CDR3 comprises 14 residues. The germline V and J ends were trimmed by 6 bases and 6 bases, with 14 bases remaining between them. CDR3: CASSRLVQSGELFF. The CDR3 region has the DNA TGTGCCAGCAGCCGACTAGTCCAGTCCGGGGAGCTGTTTTTT.

The V call is TRBV19, the J call TRBJ1-1; a weak D match, TRBD1 (6 bases). Trimming removed 10 bases from V and 4 bases from J, with 13 bases in between. Germline CDR1 is LNHDA and CDR2 is SQIVND (reference sequence). The CDR3 has 12 residues. This CDR3 is CATRRGSTEAFF. In DNA, the CDR3 is TGTGCCACTCGCAGGGGAAGCACTGAAGCTTTCTTT.

The rearrangement joins TRBV13 to TRBJ2-3; 12 bases fit TRBD2. The V gene's germline CDR1 is PRHDT and CDR2 FYEKMQ (reference sequence). Losses at the gene ends were 0 bases for V and 4 bases for J; bases not matched to a gene: 5. This CDR3 has 17 amino acids. The CDR3 loop is CASSLGASGGAADTQYF. CDR3 nucleotides: TGTGCCAGCAGCTTAGGCGCTAGCGGGGGGGCCGCAGATACGCAGTATTTT.